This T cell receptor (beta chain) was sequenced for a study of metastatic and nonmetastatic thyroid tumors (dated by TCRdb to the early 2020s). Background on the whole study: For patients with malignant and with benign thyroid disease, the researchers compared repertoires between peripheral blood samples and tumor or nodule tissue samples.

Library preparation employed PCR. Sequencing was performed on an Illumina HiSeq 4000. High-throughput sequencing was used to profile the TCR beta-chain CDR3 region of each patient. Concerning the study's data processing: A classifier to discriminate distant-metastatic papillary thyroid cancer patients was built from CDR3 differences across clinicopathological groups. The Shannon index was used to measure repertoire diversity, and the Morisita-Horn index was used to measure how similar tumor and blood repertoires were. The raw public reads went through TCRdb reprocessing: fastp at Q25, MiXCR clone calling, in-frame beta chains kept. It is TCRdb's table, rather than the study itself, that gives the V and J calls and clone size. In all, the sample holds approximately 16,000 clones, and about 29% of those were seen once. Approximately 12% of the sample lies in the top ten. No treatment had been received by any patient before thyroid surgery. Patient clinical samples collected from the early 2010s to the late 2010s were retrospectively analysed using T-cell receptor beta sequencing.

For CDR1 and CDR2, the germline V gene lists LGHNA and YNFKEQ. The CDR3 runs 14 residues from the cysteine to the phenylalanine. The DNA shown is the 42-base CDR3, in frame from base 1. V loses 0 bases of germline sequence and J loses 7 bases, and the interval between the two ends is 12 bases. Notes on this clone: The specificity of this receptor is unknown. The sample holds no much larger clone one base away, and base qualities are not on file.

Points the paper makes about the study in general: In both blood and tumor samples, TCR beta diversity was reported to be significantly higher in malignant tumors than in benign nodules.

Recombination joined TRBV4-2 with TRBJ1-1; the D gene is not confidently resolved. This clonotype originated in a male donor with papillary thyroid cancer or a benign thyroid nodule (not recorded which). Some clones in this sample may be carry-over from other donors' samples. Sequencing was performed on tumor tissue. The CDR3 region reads CASSQDQNIVEAFF. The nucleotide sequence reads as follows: TGTGCCAGCAGCCAAGATCAAAACATCGTTGAAGCTTTCTTT.